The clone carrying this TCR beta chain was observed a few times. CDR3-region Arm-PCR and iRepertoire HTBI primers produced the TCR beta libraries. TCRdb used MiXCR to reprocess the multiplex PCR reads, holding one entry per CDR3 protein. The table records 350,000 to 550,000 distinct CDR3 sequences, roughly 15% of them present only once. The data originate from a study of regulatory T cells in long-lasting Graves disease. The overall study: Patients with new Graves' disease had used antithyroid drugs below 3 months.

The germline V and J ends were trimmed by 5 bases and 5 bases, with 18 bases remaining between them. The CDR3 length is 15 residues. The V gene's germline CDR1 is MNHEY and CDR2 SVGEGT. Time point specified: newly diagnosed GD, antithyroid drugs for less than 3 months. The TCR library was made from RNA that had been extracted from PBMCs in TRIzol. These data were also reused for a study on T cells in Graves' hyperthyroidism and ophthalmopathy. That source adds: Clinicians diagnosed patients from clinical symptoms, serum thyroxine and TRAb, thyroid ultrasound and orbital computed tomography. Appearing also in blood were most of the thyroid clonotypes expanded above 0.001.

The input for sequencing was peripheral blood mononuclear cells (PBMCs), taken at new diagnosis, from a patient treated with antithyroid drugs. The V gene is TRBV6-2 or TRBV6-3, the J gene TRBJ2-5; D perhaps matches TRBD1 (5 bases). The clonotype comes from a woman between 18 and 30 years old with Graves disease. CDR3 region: CASSEGALRRETQYF. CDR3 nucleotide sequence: TGTGCCAGCAGTGAAGGGGCTCTCCGCCGGGAGACCCAGTACTTC.